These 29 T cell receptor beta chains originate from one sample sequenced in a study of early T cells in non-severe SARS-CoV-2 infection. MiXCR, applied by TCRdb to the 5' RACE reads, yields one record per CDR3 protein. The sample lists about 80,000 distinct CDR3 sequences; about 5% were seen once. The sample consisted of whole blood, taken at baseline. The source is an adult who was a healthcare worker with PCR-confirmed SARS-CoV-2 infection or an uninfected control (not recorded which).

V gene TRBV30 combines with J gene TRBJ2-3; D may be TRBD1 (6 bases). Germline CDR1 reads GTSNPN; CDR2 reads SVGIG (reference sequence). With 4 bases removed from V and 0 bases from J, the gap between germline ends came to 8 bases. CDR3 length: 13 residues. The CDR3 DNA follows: TGTGCCTGGACAGGGGCTAGCACAGATACGCAGTATTTT. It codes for CAWTGASTDTQYF. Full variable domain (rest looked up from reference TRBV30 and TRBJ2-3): SQTIHQWPATLVQPVGSPLSLECTVEGTSNPNLYWYRQAAGRGLQLLFYSVGIGQISSEVPQNLSASRPQDRQFILSSKKLLLSDSGFYLCAWTGASTDTQYFGPGTRLTVL.

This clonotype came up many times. The CDR3 region is CASRPGYLAGGTDTQYF. CDR3 bases: TGTGCCAGCAGGCCAGGGTACCTAGCGGGAGGGACAGATACGCAGTATTTT. The chain links TRBV6-5 to TRBJ2-3; TRBD2 aligns across 12 bases. The CDR3 sequence is 17 residues long. The germline V gene encodes CDR1 MNHEY and CDR2 SVGAGI. Trimming at V came to 6 bases and at J to 3 bases, leaving 10 bases not matched to a gene.

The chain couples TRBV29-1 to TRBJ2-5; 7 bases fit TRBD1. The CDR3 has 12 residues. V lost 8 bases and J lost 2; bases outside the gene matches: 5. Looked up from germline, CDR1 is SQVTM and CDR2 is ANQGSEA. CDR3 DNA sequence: TGCAGCTCCCAGGGGGTACAAGAGACCCAGTACTTC. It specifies CSSQGVQETQYF. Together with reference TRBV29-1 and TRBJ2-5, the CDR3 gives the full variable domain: SAVISQKPSRDICQRGTSLTIQCQVDSQVTMMFWYRQQPGQSLTLIATANQGSEATYESGFVIDKFPISRPNLTFSTLTVSNMSPEDSSIYLCSSQGVQETQYFGPGTRLLVL.

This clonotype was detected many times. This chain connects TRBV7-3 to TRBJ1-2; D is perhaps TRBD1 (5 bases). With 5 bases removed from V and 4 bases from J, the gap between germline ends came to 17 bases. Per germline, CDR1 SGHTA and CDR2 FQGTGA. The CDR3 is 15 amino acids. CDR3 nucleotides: TGTGCCAGCAGCCGTCCGGGGACCCGGATCTATGGCTACACCTTC. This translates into CASSRPGTRIYGYTF.

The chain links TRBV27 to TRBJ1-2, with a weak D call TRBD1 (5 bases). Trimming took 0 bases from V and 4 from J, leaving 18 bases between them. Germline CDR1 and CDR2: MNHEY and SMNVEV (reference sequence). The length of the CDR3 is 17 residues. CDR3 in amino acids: CASSLSMGVTSFYGYTF. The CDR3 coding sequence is TGTGCCAGCAGTTTATCTATGGGGGTAACCTCCTTCTATGGCTACACCTTC.

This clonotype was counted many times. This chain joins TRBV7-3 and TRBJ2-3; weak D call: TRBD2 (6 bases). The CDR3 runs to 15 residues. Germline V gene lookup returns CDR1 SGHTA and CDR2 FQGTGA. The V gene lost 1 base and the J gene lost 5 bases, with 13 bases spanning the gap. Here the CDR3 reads CASSLIPSEGDTQYF. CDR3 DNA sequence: TGTGCCAGCAGCTTAATACCTAGCGAGGGAGATACGCAGTATTTT.

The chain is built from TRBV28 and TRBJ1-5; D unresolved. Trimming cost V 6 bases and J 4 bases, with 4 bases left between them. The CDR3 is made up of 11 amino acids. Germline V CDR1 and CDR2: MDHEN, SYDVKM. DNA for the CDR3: TGTGCCAGCAGCGGAAATCAGCCCCAGCATTTT. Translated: CASSGNQPQHF.

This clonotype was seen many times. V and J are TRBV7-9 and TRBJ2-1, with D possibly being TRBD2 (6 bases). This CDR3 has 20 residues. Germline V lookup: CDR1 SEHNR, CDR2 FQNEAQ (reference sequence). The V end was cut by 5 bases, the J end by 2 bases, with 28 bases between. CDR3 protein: CASSIPWGGLLGATYNEQFF. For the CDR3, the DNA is TGTGCCAGCAGCATCCCCTGGGGCGGACTATTAGGGGCTACCTACAATGAGCAGTTCTTC.

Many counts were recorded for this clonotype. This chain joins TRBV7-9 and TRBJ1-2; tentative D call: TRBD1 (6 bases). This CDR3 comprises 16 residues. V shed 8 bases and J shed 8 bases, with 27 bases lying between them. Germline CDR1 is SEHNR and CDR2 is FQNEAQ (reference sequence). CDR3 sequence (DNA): TGTGCCAGCGGTGGAAGGACAGAAAGCCAGGGTCTCGGCTACACCTTC. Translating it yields CASGGRTESQGLGYTF.

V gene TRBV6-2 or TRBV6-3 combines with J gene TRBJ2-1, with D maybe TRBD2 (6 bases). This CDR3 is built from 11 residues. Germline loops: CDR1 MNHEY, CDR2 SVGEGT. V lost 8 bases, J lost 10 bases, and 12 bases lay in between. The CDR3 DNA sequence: TGTGCCAGCCATGTTGGGAGGGAGCAGTTCTTC. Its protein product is CASHVGREQFF.

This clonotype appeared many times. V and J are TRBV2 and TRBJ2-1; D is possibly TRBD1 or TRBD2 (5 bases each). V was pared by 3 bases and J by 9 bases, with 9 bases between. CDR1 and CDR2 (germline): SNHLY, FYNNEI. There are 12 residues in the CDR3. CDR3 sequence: CASSDEGIEQFF. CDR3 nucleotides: TGTGCCAGCAGTGACGAGGGGATTGAGCAGTTCTTC.

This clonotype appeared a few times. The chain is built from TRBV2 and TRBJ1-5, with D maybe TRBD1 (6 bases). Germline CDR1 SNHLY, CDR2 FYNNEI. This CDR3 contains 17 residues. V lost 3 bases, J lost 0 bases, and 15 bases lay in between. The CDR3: CASSDPKGVYSNQPQHF. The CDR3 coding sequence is TGTGCCAGCAGTGATCCGAAGGGGGTATATAGCAATCAGCCCCAGCATTTT. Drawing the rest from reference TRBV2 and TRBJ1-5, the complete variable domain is EPEVTQTPSHQVTQMGQEVILRCVPISNHLYFYWYRQILGQKVEFLVSFYNNEISEKSEIFDDQFSVERPDGSNFTLKIRSTKLEDSAMYFCASSDPKGVYSNQPQHFGDGTRLSIL.

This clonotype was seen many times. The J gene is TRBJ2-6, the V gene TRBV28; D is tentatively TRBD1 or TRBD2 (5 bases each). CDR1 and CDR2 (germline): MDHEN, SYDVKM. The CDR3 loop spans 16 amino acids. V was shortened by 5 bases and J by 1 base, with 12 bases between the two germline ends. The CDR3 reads CASSGRQLSGANVLTF. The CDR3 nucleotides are TGTGCCAGCAGTGGGAGACAGCTTTCTGGGGCCAACGTCCTGACTTTC.

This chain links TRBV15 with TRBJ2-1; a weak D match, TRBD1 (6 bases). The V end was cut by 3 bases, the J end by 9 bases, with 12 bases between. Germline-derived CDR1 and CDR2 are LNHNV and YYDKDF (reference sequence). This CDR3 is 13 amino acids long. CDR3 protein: CATSSARGGEQFF. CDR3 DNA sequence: TGTGCCACCAGCAGTGCTCGAGGGGGTGAGCAGTTCTTC. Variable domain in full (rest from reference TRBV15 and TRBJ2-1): DAMVIQNPRYQVTQFGKPVTLSCSQTLNHNVMYWYQQKSSQAPKLLFHYYDKDFNNEADTPDNFQSRRPNTSFCFLDIRSPGLGDTAMYLCATSSARGGEQFFGPGTRLTVL.

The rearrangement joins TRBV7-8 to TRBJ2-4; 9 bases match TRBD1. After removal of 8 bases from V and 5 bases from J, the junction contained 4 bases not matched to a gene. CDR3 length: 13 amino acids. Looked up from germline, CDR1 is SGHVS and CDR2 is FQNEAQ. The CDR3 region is CASGNRGQNIQYF. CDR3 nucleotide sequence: TGTGCCAGCGGGAACAGGGGGCAAAACATTCAGTACTTC.

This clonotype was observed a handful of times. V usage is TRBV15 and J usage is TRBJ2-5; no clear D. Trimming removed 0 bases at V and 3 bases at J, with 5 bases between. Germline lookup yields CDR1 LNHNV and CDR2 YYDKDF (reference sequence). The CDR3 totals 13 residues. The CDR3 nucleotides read TGTGCCACCAGCAGAGATCAGGAAGAGACCCAGTACTTC. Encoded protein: CATSRDQEETQYF.

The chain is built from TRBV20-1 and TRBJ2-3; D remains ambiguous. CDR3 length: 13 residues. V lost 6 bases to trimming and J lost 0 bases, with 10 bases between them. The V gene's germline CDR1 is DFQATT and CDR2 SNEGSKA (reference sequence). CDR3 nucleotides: TGCAGTGCGCCCAAGACTAGCACAGATACGCAGTATTTT. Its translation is CSAPKTSTDTQYF.

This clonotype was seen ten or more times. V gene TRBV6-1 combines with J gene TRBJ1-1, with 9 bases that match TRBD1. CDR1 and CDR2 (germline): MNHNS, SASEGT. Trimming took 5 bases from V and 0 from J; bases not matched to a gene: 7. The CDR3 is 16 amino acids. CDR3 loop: CASSSGTGIMNTEAFF. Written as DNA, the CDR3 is TGTGCCAGCAGTTCCGGGACAGGGATTATGAACACTGAAGCTTTCTTT.

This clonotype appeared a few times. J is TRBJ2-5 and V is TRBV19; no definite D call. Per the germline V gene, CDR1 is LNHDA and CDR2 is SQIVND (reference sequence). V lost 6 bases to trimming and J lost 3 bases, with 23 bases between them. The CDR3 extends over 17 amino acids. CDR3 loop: CASSSTPWIRVEETQYF. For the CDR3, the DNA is TGTGCCAGTAGCTCCACGCCATGGATCCGAGTGGAAGAGACCCAGTACTTC.

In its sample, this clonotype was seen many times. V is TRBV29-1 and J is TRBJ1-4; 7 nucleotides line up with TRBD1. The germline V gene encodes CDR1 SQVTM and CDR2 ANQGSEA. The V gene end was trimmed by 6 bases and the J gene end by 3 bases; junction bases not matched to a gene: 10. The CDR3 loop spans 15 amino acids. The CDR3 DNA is TGCAGCGTCCGAAACCCGACAGGGTCTAATGAAAAACTGTTTTTT. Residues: CSVRNPTGSNEKLFF.

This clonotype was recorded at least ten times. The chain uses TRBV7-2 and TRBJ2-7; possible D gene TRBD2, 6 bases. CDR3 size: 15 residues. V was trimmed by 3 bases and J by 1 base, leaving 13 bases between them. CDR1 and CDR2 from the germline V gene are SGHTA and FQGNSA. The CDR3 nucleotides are TGTGCCAGCAGCTTCCAGGAGGGGCCATCCTACGAGCAGTACTTC. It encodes CASSFQEGPSYEQYF. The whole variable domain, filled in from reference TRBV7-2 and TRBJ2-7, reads GAGVSQSPSNKVTEKGKDVELRCDPISGHTALYWYRQSLGQGLEFLIYFQGNSAPDKSGLPSDRFSAERTGGSVSTLTIQRTQQEDSAVYLCASSFQEGPSYEQYFGPGTRLTVT.

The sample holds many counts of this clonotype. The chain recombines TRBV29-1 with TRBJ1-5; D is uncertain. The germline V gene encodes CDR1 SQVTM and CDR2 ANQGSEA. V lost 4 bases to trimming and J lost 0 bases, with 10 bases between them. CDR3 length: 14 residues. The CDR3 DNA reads TGCAGCGTTGTTCCCGACAATAGCAATCAGCCCCAGCATTTT. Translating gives CSVVPDNSNQPQHF.

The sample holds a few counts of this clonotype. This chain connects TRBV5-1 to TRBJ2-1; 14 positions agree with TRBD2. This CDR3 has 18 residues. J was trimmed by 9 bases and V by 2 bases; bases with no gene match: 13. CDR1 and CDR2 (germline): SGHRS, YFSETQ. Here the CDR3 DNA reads TGCGCCAGCAGCTTTTCCGGGACTAGCGGGAGAGTAGGACGTGAGCAGTTCTTC. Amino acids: CASSFSGTSGRVGREQFF.

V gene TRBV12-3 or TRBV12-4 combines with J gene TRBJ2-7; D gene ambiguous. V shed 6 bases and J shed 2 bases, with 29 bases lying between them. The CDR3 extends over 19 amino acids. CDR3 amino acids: CASSLLLTPGRGFPYEQYF. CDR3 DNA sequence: TGTGCCAGCAGCCTTCTCCTGACACCCGGCAGAGGATTTCCCTACGAGCAGTACTTC.

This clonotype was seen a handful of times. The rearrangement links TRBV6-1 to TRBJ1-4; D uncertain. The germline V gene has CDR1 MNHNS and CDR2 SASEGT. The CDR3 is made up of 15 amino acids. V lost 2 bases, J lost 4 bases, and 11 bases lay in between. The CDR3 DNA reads TGTGCCAGCAGTGAAACTTGGGATTTTAATGAAAAACTGTTTTTT. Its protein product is CASSETWDFNEKLFF.

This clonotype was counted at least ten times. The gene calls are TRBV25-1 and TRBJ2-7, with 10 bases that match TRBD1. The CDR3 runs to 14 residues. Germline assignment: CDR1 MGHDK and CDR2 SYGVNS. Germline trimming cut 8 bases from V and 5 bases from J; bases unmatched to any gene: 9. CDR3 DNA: TGTGCCAGCGGCTCGGACAGGGGGGCCCACGAGCAGTACTTC. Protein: CASGSDRGAHEQYF.

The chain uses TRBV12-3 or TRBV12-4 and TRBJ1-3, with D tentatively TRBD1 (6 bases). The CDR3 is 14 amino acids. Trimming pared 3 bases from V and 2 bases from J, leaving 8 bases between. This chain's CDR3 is CASSFTGTGNTIYF. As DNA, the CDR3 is TGTGCCAGCAGTTTTACAGGGACTGGAAACACCATATATTTT.

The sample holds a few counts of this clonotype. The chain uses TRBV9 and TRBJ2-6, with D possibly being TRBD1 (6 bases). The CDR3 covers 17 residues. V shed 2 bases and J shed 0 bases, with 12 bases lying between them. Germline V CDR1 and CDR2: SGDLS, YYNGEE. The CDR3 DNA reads TGTGCCAGCAGCGTTGACAGGTTCCTCTCTGGGGCCAACGTCCTGACTTTC. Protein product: CASSVDRFLSGANVLTF.

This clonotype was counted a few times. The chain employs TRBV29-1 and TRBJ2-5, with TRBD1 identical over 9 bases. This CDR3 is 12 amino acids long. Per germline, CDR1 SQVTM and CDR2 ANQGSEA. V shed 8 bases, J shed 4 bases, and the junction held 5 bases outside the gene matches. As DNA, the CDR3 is TGCAGCACAAGACAGGGGGGAGAGACCCAGTACTTC. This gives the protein CSTRQGGETQYF.